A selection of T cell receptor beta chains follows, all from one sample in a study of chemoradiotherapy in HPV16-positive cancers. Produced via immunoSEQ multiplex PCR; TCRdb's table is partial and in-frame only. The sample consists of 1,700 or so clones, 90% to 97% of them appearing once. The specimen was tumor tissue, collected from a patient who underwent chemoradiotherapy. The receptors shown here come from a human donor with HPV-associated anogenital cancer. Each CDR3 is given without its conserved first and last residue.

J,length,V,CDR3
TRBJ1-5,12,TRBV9,ASSRAPSNQPQH
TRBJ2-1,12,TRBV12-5,ASGSDRGRNEQF
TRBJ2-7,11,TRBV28,ATDPGGLYEQY
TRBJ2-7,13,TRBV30,ASLRAGNFSYEQY
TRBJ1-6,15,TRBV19,ASSIKGARAYNSPLH
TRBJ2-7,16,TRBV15,ATSREGTGGEPSEEQY
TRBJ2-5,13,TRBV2,ASSGEDRGQETQY
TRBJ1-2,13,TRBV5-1,ASSLGTGKEYGYT
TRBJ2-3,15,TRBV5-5,ASSSRDRGQRTDTQY
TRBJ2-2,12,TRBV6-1,ASQEYLDTGELF
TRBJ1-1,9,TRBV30,AWSEEREAF
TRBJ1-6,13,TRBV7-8,ASSLLVQGNSPLH
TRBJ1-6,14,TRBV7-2,ASSFRGMFDNSPLH
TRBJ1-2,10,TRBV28,ASEIPTGGYT
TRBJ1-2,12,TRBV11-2,ASSSSPTGDGYT
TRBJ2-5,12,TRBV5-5,ASSTGGLEETQY
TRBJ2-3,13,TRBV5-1,ASSLETSGSYTQY